Each of the 6 T cell receptor beta chains below was sequenced from the same sample in a study of T cells in Graves' hyperthyroidism and ophthalmopathy. TCR beta CDR3 sequences were amplified from RNA transcripts. An initial round of RT-PCR targeting the TCR CDR3 relied on the HTBI primer set. Via MiXCR, TCRdb re-called the multiplex PCR reads, giving one row per CDR3 protein. The sample has approximately 300,000 distinct CDR3 sequences; around 15% are singletons. Sequenced sample: blood. The origin of the receptors is a woman aged 55-70 years with Graves' ophthalmopathy.

This sequence joins TRBV20-1 and TRBJ2-2; possibly TRBD1 or TRBD2 for D (6 bases each). The CDR3 contains 16 residues. The V and J ends lost 0 bases and 3 bases respectively, with 14 bases between them. CDR1 is DFQATT and CDR2 is SNEGSKA in the germline V gene (reference sequence). The CDR3 here is CSARDQQRGDTGELFF. DNA for the CDR3: TGCAGTGCTAGAGACCAACAGAGGGGGGACACCGGGGAGCTGTTTTTT.

The chain has TRBV25-1 and TRBJ1-2, with TRBD1 as a possible D gene (6 bases). This CDR3 is 13 amino acids long. Germline V gives CDR1 MGHDK, CDR2 SYGVNS. The ends were cut back, 1 base at V and 8 bases at J, with 11 bases in the middle. The CDR3 nucleotides read TGTGCCAGCAGTGAATTGCTGGGGGGCGGCTACACCTTC. Its protein product is CASSELLGGGYTF.

This clonotype was seen repeatedly, ten times or more. The chain is built from TRBV7-2 and TRBJ2-3; D is unclear. Trimming took off 5 bases at V and 8 bases at J, with 14 bases between the two ends. Germline V gene data show CDR1 as SGHTA and CDR2 as FQGNSA. The CDR3 has 13 residues. This CDR3 reads CASSPSLSATQYF. For the CDR3, the DNA is TGTGCCAGCAGCCCATCCCTCAGCGCTACGCAGTATTTT.

This clonotype was found many times. This chain uses TRBV6-2 or TRBV6-3 with TRBJ2-5, with 9 bases identical to TRBD2. V lost 0 bases to trimming and J lost 3 bases; unmatched junction nucleotides: 8. Germline V gene data show CDR1 as MNHEY and CDR2 as SVGEGT. This CDR3 is built from 17 residues. DNA of the CDR3: TGTGCCAGCAGTTACTCGATGGCGGGGGGGAGTAAAGAGACCCAGTACTTC. Protein product: CASSYSMAGGSKETQYF.

This clonotype has ten or more counts. V gene TRBV5-1 combines with J gene TRBJ1-1; D is ambiguous. V lost 0 bases, J lost 0 bases, and 12 bases lay in between. Germline loops: CDR1 SGHRS, CDR2 YFSETQ. This CDR3 is 16 amino acids long. As DNA, the CDR3 is TGCGCCAGCAGCTTGGATCGCGTAACGGTGAACACTGAAGCTTTCTTT. This translates into CASSLDRVTVNTEAFF. The entire variable domain, with the rest obtained from reference TRBV5-1 and TRBJ1-1, is as follows: KAGVTQTPRYLIKTRGQQVTLSCSPISGHRSVSWYQQTPGQGLQFLFEYFSETQRNKGNFPGRFSGRQFSNSRSEMNVSTLELGDSALYLCASSLDRVTVNTEAFFGQGTRLTVV.

This clonotype was seen ten or more times. The chain recombines TRBV7-2 with TRBJ2-1, with 10 bases fitting TRBD2. There are 17 residues in the CDR3. From germline, CDR1 is SGHTA and CDR2 FQGNSA. V shed 6 bases and J 8 bases; nucleotides not matched to a gene: 16. CDR3 sequence (DNA): TGTGCCAGCAGATTAAAGAGCCTAGCGGGAGCCCGGGATGAGCAGTTCTTC. Translation: CASRLKSLAGARDEQFF.